This T cell receptor (beta chain) was observed in a study of tissue T cells after allogeneic stem cell transplantation. V lost 6 bases to trimming and J lost 1 base, with 7 bases between them. Germline CDR1 is SGHND and CDR2 is FRSKSL. The CDR3 has 13 amino acids. This clone is large within its sample. The target antigen is unknown. Genes and germline come from the mouse. The sequence runs out 1 residue before the end of the CDR3; the remainder is reconstructed from the germline J gene. Study-level findings and limits: Anatomically similar tissues had similar TCR repertoires within each patient. Some tissue clones might be persisting host cells; their alloreactivity or antigen specificity was not determined.

Repertoires were generated with immunoSEQ multiplex PCR, while TCRdb's copy carries only in-frame clones and drops some. The data hold roughly 1,800 clones, with roughly 57% observed a single time. Time point denoted: mouse harvest day 7 after allogeneic transplant. Each mouse received 10^7 T-cell-depleted marrow cells plus 10^6 splenic CD5+ T cells by tail vein. Tissues came from B6→BALB/c major-mismatch GVHD mice at day 7 or 14. The TCR was taken from a female BALB/c mouse given C57BL/6 T cells with graft-versus-host disease after an allogeneic hematopoietic cell transplant. This rearrangement joins TRBV15 to TRBJ2-1, with D perhaps matching TRBD1 or TRBD2 (5 bases each). The sequenced sample was spleen. The CDR3 loop is CASRGTNYAEQFF. The CDR3 bases that were read are TGTGCCAGCAGGGGGACCAACTATGCTGAGCAGTTC.